This TCR beta chain was profiled in a study of CD8 T cells in Susac syndrome (dated by TCRdb to between 2019 and 2020). The study in broad terms: Whether CD8+ T cell activation and differentiation in Susac syndrome was antigen driven was tested using repertoire sequencing. Study-level results and caveats: The number of individuals in the TCR sequencing and HLA analysis was recognized as being relatively small.

RNA was extracted with the RNeasy kit and about 0.5 to 1 ug was reverse transcribed using random hexamers. The immunoSEQ multiplex PCR assay, covering 54 Vbeta and 13 Jbeta segments, was used to amplify TCR beta CDR3 regions. PCR amplification bias was corrected using a synthetic template baseline for primer optimization and computational correction. The source study handled its data this way. Reads were annotated to V, D and J genes according to IMGT and were analyzed with immunoSEQ Analyzer, with only productive sequences retained. Clonality was computed as one minus Shannon entropy normalized by log2 of the number of productive unique sequences. Public and private clones were assessed among the 100 most prevalent clones of each patient and control. Susac-specific clones were defined as absent from healthy and MS cohorts, roughly 1,100 published viral clones and other ImmuneACCESS disease sequences. TCRdb's own reprocessing of the public reads used fastp at Q25 and MiXCR and kept productive beta chains. All rows with the same CDR3 protein become a single entry with the most common DNA and genes. The V and J calls reflect TCRdb's pipeline rather than the authors' work. This sample gives 100,000 to 150,000 distinct CDR3 sequences in total; more than 90% of them show up just once. The ten most abundant clones make up 0.065% to 0.09% of the sample.

High-throughput TCR beta sequencing profiled peripheral blood CD8+ and CD4+ T cells from healthy donors, Susac syndrome patients and multiple sclerosis patients. Healthy donors were included as age- and sex-matched controls. CD8+ TEMRA cells were enriched by FACS, while bulk CD8+ and CD4+ T cells were purified by magnetic negative isolation. Blood was drawn into EDTA tubes, processed within 24 hours, and PBMCs were isolated by density gradient centrifugation. PBMCs destined for TCR sequencing were cryopreserved in liquid nitrogen and later thawed in a 37 °C water bath. Purity of sorted or isolated CD4+, CD8+ and CD8+ TEMRA cells was at least 90%. Comment on this clonotype: What this receptor recognizes is not known. The record has no base qualities; no much larger clone is one base away.

The CDR3 measures 12 amino acids from cysteine to phenylalanine. CDR3 DNA only is kept here, 36 bases in frame from base 1. Looking up the germline V gene yields CDR1 SGHDT and CDR2 YYEEEE. Trimming costs V 2 bases and J 7 bases, and their ends lie 9 bases apart. Recombination joined TRBV5-6 with TRBJ1-2; the D gene is not confidently resolved. Source material: CD4+ T cells from PBMCs. The receptor was isolated from a human donor in good health. The DNA is as follows: TGTGCCAGCAGCTTCTCGACGGGTGGCTACACCTTC. Translated, it gives CASSFSTGGYTF.